This T cell receptor (beta chain) was sequenced in a study of CD8 T cells in Susac syndrome (dated by TCRdb to about 2019). For the study in its entirety: Of the Susac syndrome patients who were sequenced, about 6 had clinically active disease and roughly 8 were in clinical remission. At blood withdrawal, Susac syndrome patients were therapy-naive, treated with corticosteroids (with IVIg additionally given to some), or treated with IVIg alone. The study used repertoire sequencing to test whether antigen drove CD8+ T cell activation and differentiation in Susac syndrome.

The investigation overall reported the following: In the CD4+ T cell repertoire of Susac syndrome patients, clonal expansion was not detected. The TCR sequencing and HLA analysis was acknowledged to have included a relatively small number of individuals.

Peripheral blood CD8+ and CD4+ T cells from healthy donors, Susac syndrome patients and multiple sclerosis patients were profiled using high-throughput TCR beta sequencing. The Susac syndrome patients fulfilled recently defined diagnostic criteria for definite or probable disease. CD8+ TEMRA cells were enriched by FACS, while bulk CD8+ and CD4+ T cells were purified by magnetic negative isolation. Blood was collected in EDTA tubes and processed within 24 hours, with PBMCs isolated through density gradient centrifugation. PBMCs destined for TCR sequencing were cryopreserved in liquid nitrogen and later thawed in a 37 °C water bath. The sorted or isolated CD4+, CD8+ and CD8+ TEMRA cells reached a purity of at least 90%. With regard to this clonotype: The antigen it recognizes is unknown. Base qualities are not recorded, but no much larger clone differs from it by a single base.

RNA was extracted using the RNeasy kit, and roughly 0.5 to 1 microgram was reverse transcribed with random hexamers. The immunoSEQ multiplex PCR assay, which covers 54 Vbeta and 13 Jbeta segments, was used to amplify TCR beta CDR3 regions. PCR amplification bias was corrected by using a synthetic template baseline for primer optimization and computational correction. On the authors' methods: Reads were annotated to V, D and J genes per IMGT and analyzed with immunoSEQ Analyzer, keeping only productive sequences. Clonality was calculated as one minus the Shannon entropy normalized by log2 of the number of productive unique sequences. Public and private clones were assessed among the 100 most prevalent clones of each patient and control. A clone was defined as Susac-specific if it was absent from the healthy and MS cohorts, from more than 850 published viral clones and from other ImmuneACCESS disease sequences. TCRdb passed the public sequencing reads through fastp at Q25 and MiXCR, retaining productive beta sequences. Identical CDR3 protein sequences are pooled into one entry, listed with their most common genes and DNA. These V and J calls originate from TCRdb's pipeline instead of the authors' own analysis. Counted in this sample were fewer than 200,000 distinct CDR3 sequences; 91% of them appeared once. The top ten constitute roughly 0.087% of the sample.

CDR1 is given as LGHDT and CDR2 as YNNKEL, both from the germline V gene (reference sequence). The junction carries 11 bases between V and J, which are trimmed by 4 bases and 7 bases respectively. Including cysteine and phenylalanine, the CDR3 has 14 amino acids. CDR3 DNA is the only sequence kept; it has 42 bases, read in frame from the first base. Recombination linked TRBV3-1 to TRBJ1-6, with the D gene too uncertain to name. The sequenced material came from CD4+ T cells from PBMCs. The sequence derives from a human donor with Susac syndrome. CDR3 region: CASSLINQNSPLHF. The DNA is as follows: TGTGCCAGCAGCCTCATAAATCAAAATTCACCCCTCCACTTT.